This T cell receptor beta chain was obtained from a study of regulatory dendritic cells for organ transplantation. Study-level results: Memory CD8+ T cells were the most oligoclonal; naive cells were highly diverse. Between individuals, the alloreactive memory CD8+ T cell pool differed considerably.

Clones were sequenced by immunoSEQ multiplex PCR, and TCRdb holds only the in-frame ones, with some missing. This table has 35,000 to 45,000 clones, approximately 90% appearing once. Trimming left V 3 bases short and J 2 bases short, with 25 bases between. This CDR3 has 19 amino acids. Per the germline V gene, CDR1 is LGHNA and CDR2 is YSLEER. FACS sorted CD4+ or CD8+ T cells into CD45RA+ naive and CD45RO+ memory. As to this clone: Its cognate antigen is unknown.

The sample comprised naive CD8+ T cells from blood. Indicated subset: CD45RA+ naive T cells. This rearrangement joins TRBV4-3 to TRBJ1-2; D possibly corresponds to TRBD1 (5 bases). This receptor was taken from a human donor in good health. The CDR3 is CASSHVLRAGQGRNYGYTF. Here the CDR3 DNA reads TGCGCCAGCAGCCATGTCTTAAGGGCCGGGCAGGGAAGAAACTATGGCTACACCTTC.